These 29 T cell receptor beta chains were all obtained from the same sample, sequenced in a study of siplizumab effects on memory and regulatory T cells. Method: immunoSEQ multiplex PCR; TCRdb's copy keeps in-frame clones and lacks some. The sample contains about 100,000 clones, roughly 93% of which appear only once. Sequencing was carried out using non-Treg CD4+ T cells sorted from blood. Receptors originate from a human donor in good health.

The chain links TRBV6-5 to TRBJ2-3; TRBD1 matches 10 bases. CDR1 and CDR2 from the germline V gene are MNHEY and SVGAGI. The CDR3 length is 15 residues. The V segment lost 6 bases and the J segment 4 bases; nucleotides outside the gene matches: 7. The CDR3 sequence is CASSDRGHWADTQYF. DNA of the CDR3: TGTGCCAGCAGCGACAGGGGGCACTGGGCAGATACGCAGTATTTT.

The count of this clone is one. This sequence joins TRBV10-3 and TRBJ2-1; D may be TRBD1 or TRBD2 (5 bases each). The CDR3 has 17 amino acids. Deletions cut 0 bases from V and 0 bases from J, with 12 bases between. Germline values: CDR1 ENHRY, CDR2 SYGVKD. The CDR3 DNA reads TGTGCCATCAGTGAGTCCCGGGACGGCTACTCCTACAATGAGCAGTTCTTC. It is translated as CAISESRDGYSYNEQFF.

The chain links TRBV4-1 to TRBJ1-4; 7 nucleotides line up with TRBD1. The V segment lost 0 bases and the J segment 0 bases; nucleotides outside the gene matches: 4. The germline V gene has CDR1 MGHRA and CDR2 YSYEKL. The CDR3 has 17 amino acids. CDR3 nucleotides: TGCGCCAGCAGCCAAGACAGGGGGACTTCAACTAATGAAAAACTGTTTTTT. Its translation is CASSQDRGTSTNEKLFF.

V and J are TRBV19 and TRBJ1-5, with D tentatively TRBD1 (6 bases). CDR3 length: 14 residues. The V and J ends lost 5 bases and 5 bases respectively, with 13 bases between them. Germline V lookup: CDR1 LNHDA, CDR2 SQIVND (reference sequence). The CDR3 region has the DNA TGTGCCAGTAGTTCGACAGGACCGGATCAGCCCCAGCATTTT. Translation gives CASSSTGPDQPQHF.

This chain joins TRBV12-5 and TRBJ2-5, with 10 positions matching TRBD2. Unmatched junction bases numbered 8, after V lost 2 bases and J lost 5 bases. There are 16 residues in the CDR3. CDR1 and CDR2 (germline): LGHNT, FRNRAP. The CDR3 here is CASGLQPAGGPETQYF. The CDR3 DNA follows: TGTGCTAGTGGTTTGCAACCAGCGGGAGGGCCTGAGACCCAGTACTTC.

The rearrangement joins TRBV19 to TRBJ1-2, with D possibly matching TRBD1 (6 bases). Germline V gene lookup returns CDR1 LNHDA and CDR2 SQIVND (reference sequence). The CDR3 has 13 amino acids. Trimming removed 7 bases from V and 7 bases from J, with 16 bases in between. The chain's CDR3 is CASTTAGGTGYTF. CDR3 nucleotide sequence: TGTGCCAGTACCACGGCCGGGGGCACTGGCTACACCTTC. Filled out from reference TRBV19 and TRBJ1-2, the complete variable domain reads DGGITQSPKYLFRKEGQNVTLSCEQNLNHDAMYWYRQDPGQGLRLIYYSQIVNDFQKGDIAEGYSVSREKKESFPLTVTSAQKNPTAFYLCASTTAGGTGYTFGSGTRLTVV.

This clone was seen once. V is TRBV6-5 and J is TRBJ2-5, with D possibly TRBD1 on 6 matching bases. From germline, CDR1 is MNHEY and CDR2 SVGAGI. Trimming took 5 bases from V and 5 from J, leaving 15 bases between them. This CDR3 region has 14 residues. CDR3 DNA sequence: TGTGCCAGCAGTGAGACGTGGGGGCGCGAGACCCAGTACTTC. This gives the protein CASSETWGRETQYF.

This clone was recorded only once. V gene TRBV30 combines with J gene TRBJ1-2; possible D gene TRBD1, 6 bases. Trimming left V 1 base short and J 8 bases short, with 14 bases between. Germline-derived CDR1 and CDR2 are GTSNPN and SVGIG (reference sequence). The CDR3 totals 13 residues. CDR3 amino acids: CAWSGTRGDGYTF. CDR3 DNA sequence: TGTGCCTGGAGTGGTACAAGGGGGGACGGCTACACCTTC. The variable domain in full, completed from reference TRBV30 and TRBJ1-2, reads SQTIHQWPATLVQPVGSPLSLECTVEGTSNPNLYWYRQAAGRGLQLLFYSVGIGQISSEVPQNLSASRPQDRQFILSSKKLLLSDSGFYLCAWSGTRGDGYTFGSGTRLTVV.

This clone was counted a single time. V and J are TRBV15 and TRBJ2-7; 8 nucleotides line up with TRBD1. The CDR3 sequence is 16 residues long. V dropped 0 bases and J dropped 0; count of bases not matched to a gene: 4. Germline CDR1 reads LNHNV; CDR2 reads YYDKDF (reference sequence). The CDR3 protein is CATSRDRDRSSYEQYF. CDR3 sequence (DNA): TGTGCCACCAGCAGAGATAGGGACAGGAGCTCCTACGAGCAGTACTTC.

This chain links TRBV18 with TRBJ2-2, with TRBD1 as a possible D gene (5 bases). Germline CDR1 and CDR2: KGHSH and LQKENI. Trimming shortened V by 8 bases and J by 6 bases, and 13 bases separated the two germline ends. The CDR3 length is 13 residues. The CDR3 protein is CASARVESGELFF. CDR3 in DNA: TGTGCCAGCGCCAGGGTGGAGTCCGGGGAGCTGTTTTTT. Based on the CDR3 plus reference TRBV18 and TRBJ2-2, the full variable domain is NAGVMQNPRHLVRRRGQEARLRCSPMKGHSHVYWYRQLPEEGLKFMVYLQKENIIDESGMPKERFSAEFPKEGPSILRIQQVVRGDSAAYFCASARVESGELFFGEGSRLTVL.

The genes are TRBV11-3 and TRBJ1-1; D perhaps matches TRBD1 (5 bases). The CDR3 length is 15 residues. V was clipped by 0 bases and J by 7 bases, with 15 bases between them. Germline CDR1 reads SGHNT; CDR2 reads YENEEA. This CDR3 is CASSLDPGGHSEAFF. CDR3 bases: TGTGCCAGCAGCTTAGATCCCGGCGGACACAGTGAAGCTTTCTTT.

The chain combines TRBV5-1 with TRBJ2-7, with TRBD2 identical over 12 bases. This CDR3 region has 16 residues. In germline, CDR1 is SGHRS, CDR2 YFSETQ. The V segment lost 0 bases and the J segment 3 bases; nucleotides outside the gene matches: 4. CDR3 in amino acids: CASSLVLAGGNYEQYF. CDR3 nucleotide sequence: TGCGCCAGCAGCTTGGTTCTAGCGGGAGGGAACTACGAGCAGTACTTC.

The chain uses TRBV27 and TRBJ1-1, with a possible D match to TRBD1 (6 bases). Germline V gene data show CDR1 as MNHEY and CDR2 as SMNVEV (reference sequence). Trimming left V 6 bases short and J 1 base short, with 18 bases between. The CDR3 sequence is 16 residues long. The DNA for the CDR3 is TGTGCCAGCAGAAGTTATGGGGGGCATAAGAACACTGAAGCTTTCTTT. Encoded protein: CASRSYGGHKNTEAFF.

This chain uses TRBV4-1 with TRBJ1-6; TRBD1 is a possible D gene (5 bases). Germline V gene sequence: CDR1 MGHRA, CDR2 YSYEKL. The ends were cut back, 0 bases at V and 7 bases at J, with 13 bases in the middle. There are 16 residues in the CDR3. The CDR3: CASSQDIDRENSPLHF. In DNA form, the CDR3 reads TGCGCCAGCAGCCAAGATATTGACAGAGAGAATTCACCCCTCCACTTT.

This clone was seen just once. This chain links TRBV28 with TRBJ1-2; D gene uncertain. Germline CDR1 MDHEN, CDR2 SYDVKM. This CDR3 is 13 amino acids long. V dropped 5 bases and J dropped 3 bases, with 10 bases sitting between them. In DNA, the CDR3 is TGTGCCAGCAGTACCGGGCTTGACTATGGCTACACCTTC. It codes for CASSTGLDYGYTF.

This chain joins TRBV11-3 and TRBJ1-6; 11 nucleotides align to TRBD1. CDR1 is SGHNT, CDR2 YENEEA, per germline. With V trimmed by 4 bases and J by 6 bases, 11 bases remained unmatched. The CDR3 loop spans 18 amino acids. This CDR3 reads CASSYHADRGRSNSPLHF. CDR3 nucleotides: TGTGCCAGCAGCTACCACGCGGACAGGGGGCGAAGTAATTCACCCCTCCACTTT.

The chain links TRBV15 to TRBJ1-1; the D gene is possibly TRBD1 (6 bases). Trimming pared 9 bases from V and 6 bases from J, leaving 14 bases between. Germline V gene sequence: CDR1 LNHNV, CDR2 YYDKDF (reference sequence). The CDR3 runs 12 residues. DNA for the CDR3: TGTGCCACACCCGAGGGGGGCGCTGAAGCTTTCTTT. This gives the protein CATPEGGAEAFF.

V and J are TRBV27 and TRBJ1-2; D possibly corresponds to TRBD1 (5 bases). Trimming took off 2 bases at V and 7 bases at J, with 14 bases between the two ends. This CDR3 is built from 14 residues. Looked up from germline, CDR1 is MNHEY and CDR2 is SMNVEV (reference sequence). This CDR3 is CASSLTGEKGGYTF. In DNA, the CDR3 is TGTGCCAGCAGTTTAACGGGGGAGAAAGGTGGCTACACCTTC.

The V gene is TRBV7-2, the J gene TRBJ2-7; possible D gene TRBD2, 5 bases. Germline V gene data show CDR1 as SGHTA and CDR2 as FQGNSA. The V end was cut by 5 bases, the J end by 3 bases, with 26 bases between. The CDR3 consists of 18 residues. The DNA for the CDR3 is TGTGCCAGCAGCCGCCTCCGGGATCCGAAGCGCGCGGGCTACGAGCAGTACTTC. Translating gives CASSRLRDPKRAGYEQYF. The entire variable domain, with the rest obtained from reference TRBV7-2 and TRBJ2-7, is as follows: GAGVSQSPSNKVTEKGKDVELRCDPISGHTALYWYRQSLGQGLEFLIYFQGNSAPDKSGLPSDRFSAERTGGSVSTLTIQRTQQEDSAVYLCASSRLRDPKRAGYEQYFGPGTRLTVT.

V and J are TRBV11-3 and TRBJ2-1; D might be TRBD1 or TRBD2, each matching 5 bases. The germline V and J ends were trimmed by 5 bases and 0 bases, with 11 bases remaining between them. Germline loops: CDR1 SGHNT, CDR2 YENEEA. This CDR3 is built from 15 residues. The CDR3 here is CASSRGGSSYNEQFF. The CDR3 DNA is TGTGCCAGCAGCAGGGGTGGGAGCTCCTACAATGAGCAGTTCTTC.

V usage is TRBV5-8 and J usage is TRBJ1-4, with 7 nucleotides matching TRBD1. This CDR3 has 18 residues. Looked up from germline, CDR1 is SGHTS and CDR2 is YDEGEE. The J segment lost 2 bases and the V segment lost 3 bases, leaving 13 bases of the junction unmatched. The CDR3 DNA is TGTGCCAGCAGCTCCATATTCGGCCTAGGGGGCACTAATGAAAAACTGTTTTTT. Translation gives CASSSIFGLGGTNEKLFF.

This clone was found many times. This rearrangement joins TRBV11-3 to TRBJ2-7; D is unresolved. CDR3 length: 15 residues. Germline lookup yields CDR1 SGHNT and CDR2 YENEEA. V shed 5 bases and J shed 3 bases, with 17 bases lying between them. The CDR3 coding sequence is TGTGCCAGCAGCCTCGGGTCGTCGCCCGACTACGAGCAGTACTTC. Its protein is CASSLGSSPDYEQYF.

The chain joins TRBV19 to TRBJ1-2; 7 bases fit TRBD1. CDR1 and CDR2 (germline): LNHDA, SQIVND (reference sequence). CDR3 size: 15 residues. After removal of 4 bases from V and 3 bases from J, the junction contained 8 bases not matched to a gene. The CDR3 loop is CASSTAGGGDYGYTF. CDR3 coding DNA: TGTGCCAGTAGTACCGCAGGGGGAGGTGACTATGGCTACACCTTC.

The CDR3 coding sequence is TGTGCCTGGACAAACTCGGCGAACACTGAAGCTTTCTTT. It translates to CAWTNSANTEAFF. The chain recombines TRBV30 with TRBJ1-1; no clear D. Trimming left V 4 bases short and J 1 base short, with 10 bases between. This CDR3 spans 13 amino acids. Per the germline V gene, CDR1 is GTSNPN and CDR2 is SVGIG (reference sequence). Filled out from reference TRBV30 and TRBJ1-1, the complete variable domain reads SQTIHQWPATLVQPVGSPLSLECTVEGTSNPNLYWYRQAAGRGLQLLFYSVGIGQISSEVPQNLSASRPQDRQFILSSKKLLLSDSGFYLCAWTNSANTEAFFGQGTRLTVV.

V gene TRBV5-5 combines with J gene TRBJ1-5; tentative D call: TRBD1 (6 bases). CDR1 and CDR2 from the germline V gene are SGHKS and YYEKEE (reference sequence). V was shortened by 0 bases and J by 3 bases, with 13 bases between the two germline ends. This CDR3 comprises 16 residues. CDR3 loop: CASSLEGEVYNQPQHF. DNA of the CDR3: TGTGCCAGCAGCTTGGAGGGGGAGGTATACAATCAGCCCCAGCATTTT.

The J gene is TRBJ1-4, the V gene TRBV19; no clear D. Germline CDR1 reads LNHDA; CDR2 reads SQIVND (reference sequence). Between the trimmed V and J ends, which lost 6 bases and 4 bases, there was a span of 15 bases. The CDR3 extends over 15 amino acids. CDR3: CASRDRPGINEKLFF. As DNA, the CDR3 is TGTGCCAGTAGGGATCGACCAGGTATTAATGAAAAACTGTTTTTT.

The V call is TRBV28, the J call TRBJ2-6; D is uncertain. CDR1 is MDHEN, CDR2 SYDVKM, per germline. The CDR3 length is 18 residues. Between the trimmed V and J ends, which lost 5 bases and 0 bases, there was a span of 17 bases. The CDR3 sequence: CASSELGRLNSGANVLTF. CDR3 sequence (DNA): TGTGCCAGCAGTGAGTTAGGCAGGCTTAACTCTGGGGCCAACGTCCTGACTTTC.

This chain uses TRBV5-1 with TRBJ2-5, with D unresolved. CDR3 size: 13 residues. Germline-derived CDR1 and CDR2 are SGHRS and YFSETQ. V lost 1 base and J 1 base, leaving 5 bases between the germline ends. The CDR3 nucleotides are TGCGCCAGCAGCTTGCGACCCCAAGAGACCCAGTACTTC. This codes for CASSLRPQETQYF.

The CDR3 is CASSPGGSGTGELFF. CDR3 DNA sequence: TGTGCCAGCTCACCAGGGGGTAGCGGAACCGGGGAGCTGTTTTTT. The V gene is TRBV18, the J gene TRBJ2-2; tentative D call: TRBD2 (6 bases). Germline V gives CDR1 KGHSH, CDR2 LQKENI. V was cut by 2 bases and J by 5 bases, with 12 bases left in between. This CDR3 has 15 amino acids.